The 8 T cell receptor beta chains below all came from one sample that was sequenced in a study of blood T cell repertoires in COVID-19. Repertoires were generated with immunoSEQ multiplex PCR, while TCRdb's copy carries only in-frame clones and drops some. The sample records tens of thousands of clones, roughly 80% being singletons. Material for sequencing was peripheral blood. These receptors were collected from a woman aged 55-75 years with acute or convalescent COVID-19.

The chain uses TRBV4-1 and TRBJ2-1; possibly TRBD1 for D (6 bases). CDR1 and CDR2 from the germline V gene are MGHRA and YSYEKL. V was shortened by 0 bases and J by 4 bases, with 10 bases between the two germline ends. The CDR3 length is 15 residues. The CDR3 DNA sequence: TGCGCCAGCAGCCAAGACCCGACAGGTTACAATGAGCAGTTCTTC. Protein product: CASSQDPTGYNEQFF.

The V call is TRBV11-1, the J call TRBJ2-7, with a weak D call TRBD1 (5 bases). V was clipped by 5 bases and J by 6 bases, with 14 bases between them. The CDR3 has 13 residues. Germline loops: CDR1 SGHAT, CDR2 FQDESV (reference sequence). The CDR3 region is CASSLTDLVEQYF. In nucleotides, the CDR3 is TGTGCCAGCAGCCTGACAGACCTAGTCGAGCAGTACTTC. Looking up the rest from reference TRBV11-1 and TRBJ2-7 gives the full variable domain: EAEVAQSPRYKITEKSQAVAFWCDPISGHATLYWYRQILGQGPELLVQFQDESVVDDSQLPKDRFSAERLKGVDSTLKIQPAELGDSAMYLCASSLTDLVEQYFGPGTRLTVT.

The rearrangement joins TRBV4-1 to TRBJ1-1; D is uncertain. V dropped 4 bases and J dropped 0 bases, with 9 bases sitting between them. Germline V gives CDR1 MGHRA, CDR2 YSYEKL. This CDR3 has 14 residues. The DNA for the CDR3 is TGCGCCAGCAGCCGCCCAGGAATGAACACTGAAGCTTTCTTT. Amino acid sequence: CASSRPGMNTEAFF.

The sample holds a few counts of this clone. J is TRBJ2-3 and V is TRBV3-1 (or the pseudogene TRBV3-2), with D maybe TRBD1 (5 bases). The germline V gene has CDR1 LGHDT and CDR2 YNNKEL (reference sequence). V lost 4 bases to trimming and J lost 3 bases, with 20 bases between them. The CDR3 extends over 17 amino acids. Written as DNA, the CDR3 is TGTGCCAGCAGCCCGCGCCGCAGGGAAAGGAGTACAGATACGCAGTATTTT. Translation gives CASSPRRRERSTDTQYF.

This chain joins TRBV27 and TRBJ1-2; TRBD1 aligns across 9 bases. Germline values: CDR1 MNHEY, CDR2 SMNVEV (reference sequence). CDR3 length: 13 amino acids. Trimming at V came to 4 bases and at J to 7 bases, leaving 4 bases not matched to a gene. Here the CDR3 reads CASSSGQGRGYTF. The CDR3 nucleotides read TGTGCCAGCAGTTCGGGACAGGGACGTGGCTACACCTTC.

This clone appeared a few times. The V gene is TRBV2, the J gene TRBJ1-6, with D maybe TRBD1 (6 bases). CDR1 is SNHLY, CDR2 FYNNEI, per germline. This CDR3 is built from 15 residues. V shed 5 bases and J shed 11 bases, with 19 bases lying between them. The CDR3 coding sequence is TGTGCCAGCAGTCCCTCCTCCCCAGGGGCCACACCCCTCCACTTT. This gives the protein CASSPSSPGATPLHF.

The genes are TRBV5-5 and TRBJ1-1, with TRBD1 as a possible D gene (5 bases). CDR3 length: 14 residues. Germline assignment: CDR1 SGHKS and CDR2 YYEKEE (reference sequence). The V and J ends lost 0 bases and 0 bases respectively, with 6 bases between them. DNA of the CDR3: TGTGCCAGCAGCTTGGTCAGGGTGAACACTGAAGCTTTCTTT. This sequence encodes CASSLVRVNTEAFF.

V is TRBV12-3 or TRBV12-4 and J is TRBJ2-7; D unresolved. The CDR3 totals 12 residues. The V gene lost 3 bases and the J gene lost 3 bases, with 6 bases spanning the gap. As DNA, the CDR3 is TGTGCCAGCAGTTTCGTCTTCTACGAGCAGTACTTC. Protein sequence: CASSFVFYEQYF.